Listed below are T cell receptor beta chains from one sample, sequenced in a study of T cell repertoires in cytomegalovirus infection. One entry per CDR3 protein, called by TCRdb with MiXCR from the reads. This table has about 310,000 distinct CDR3 sequences, roughly a sixth appearing once. The sequenced sample was PBMCs. These receptor sequences come from a human donor in good health (CMV status not recorded). Some clones in this sample may be carry-over from other donors' samples. Both conserved end residues are part of each CDR3. A D gene is named only where the DNA matches it firmly. Clone size appears in some rows only: once, few, many, or a class for an expanded clone.

clone size	V gene	D gene	J gene	CDR3 protein	CDR3 DNA
many	TRBV28	-	TRBJ1-5	CASQSGAGGNQPQHF	TGTGCCAGCCAATCCGGGGCGGGGGGCAATCAGCCCCAGCATTTT
many	TRBV7-2	-	TRBJ2-5	CASSPSRHPQETQYF	TGTGCCAGCAGCCCCTCCCGACATCCTCAAGAGACCCAGTACTTC
-	TRBV5-6	TRBD1	TRBJ1-6	CASSLAGTGLSPLHF	TGTGCCAGCAGCTTGGCCGGGACAGGGCTTTCACCCCTCCACTTT
many	TRBV7-2	-	TRBJ2-1	CASSLVGARVRYNEQFF	TGTGCCAGCAGCTTAGTTGGGGCCCGGGTCAGATACAATGAGCAGTTCTTC
many	TRBV12-3/TRBV12-4	-	TRBJ2-5	CASSLEAGYQETQYF	TGTGCCAGCAGCTTGGAAGCAGGGTACCAAGAGACCCAGTACTTC
-	TRBV5-1	-	TRBJ2-1	CASSEFNEQFF	TGCGCCAGCAGTGAATTCAATGAGCAGTTCTTC
-	TRBV20-1	TRBD2	TRBJ2-7	CSTKSSGGGSEQYF	TGCAGCACCAAATCTAGCGGGGGGGGAAGTGAGCAGTACTTC
-	TRBV27	-	TRBJ2-7	CASSLSGGIPSYEQYF	TGTGCCAGCAGTTTATCGGGGGGTATCCCCTCCTACGAGCAGTACTTC
many	TRBV6-1	-	TRBJ1-2	CASSQPQLFYGYTF	TGTGCCAGCAGTCAACCCCAGCTCTTCTATGGCTACACCTTC
few	TRBV12-3/TRBV12-4	-	TRBJ1-5	CASCLADQPQHF	TGTGCCAGCTGTTTGGCAGATCAGCCCCAGCATTTT
-	TRBV12-3/TRBV12-4	TRBD2	TRBJ2-5	CASSRAGGQETQYF	TGTGCCAGCAGTCGAGCGGGGGGACAAGAGACCCAGTACTTC
many	TRBV10-3	TRBD1	TRBJ2-7	CAISGRTGGFPYEQYF	TGTGCCATCAGTGGACGGACAGGGGGCTTCCCCTACGAGCAGTACTTC
-	TRBV3-1	-	TRBJ1-3	CASSHDRGSGNTIYF	TGTGCCAGCAGCCATGATCGAGGCTCTGGAAACACCATATATTTT
-	TRBV18	-	TRBJ1-1	CASSPGGQGVGLRTEAFF	TGTGCCAGCTCACCAGGGGGGCAGGGCGTAGGACTTAGGACTGAAGCTTTCTTT
-	TRBV5-1	-	TRBJ1-4	CASSLRDTNEKLFF	TGCGCCAGCAGCTTGAGAGACACCAATGAAAAACTGTTTTTT
-	TRBV18	-	TRBJ1-5	CASSPRREGGEQPQHF	TGTGCCAGCTCACCACGGCGTGAGGGGGGGGAACAGCCCCAGCATTTT
-	TRBV6-5	-	TRBJ2-7	CASSSFGGSAYEQYF	TGTGCCAGCAGCTCGTTTGGGGGCAGCGCCTACGAGCAGTACTTC
few	TRBV7-9	-	TRBJ2-5	CASSFSRGVYQETQYF	TGTGCCAGCAGCTTTTCGAGGGGGGTCTACCAAGAGACCCAGTACTTC
few	TRBV5-6	TRBD1	TRBJ1-5	CASSPRTGGGQPQHF	TGTGCCAGCAGCCCAAGGACAGGGGGTGGTCAGCCCCAGCATTTT
-	TRBV2	TRBD1	TRBJ1-4	CASSTGVINEKLFF	TGTGCCAGCAGCACAGGGGTAATTAATGAAAAACTGTTTTTT
-	TRBV7-9	-	TRBJ1-2	CASSLGLTTGYTF	TGTGCCAGCAGCTTAGGGCTCACCACTGGCTACACCTTC
many	TRBV12-3/TRBV12-4	-	TRBJ2-5	CASRTDSTRETQYF	TGTGCCAGCAGAACAGACAGTACAAGGGAGACCCAGTACTTC
many	TRBV28	-	TRBJ2-5	CASSSRTRQVQTQYF	TGTGCCAGCAGCTCAAGGACCCGACAGGTCCAGACCCAGTACTTC
few	TRBV27	-	TRBJ2-7	CASSLGGADSYEQYF	TGTGCCAGCAGTTTAGGGGGGGCAGACTCCTACGAGCAGTACTTC
-	TRBV6-2/TRBV6-3	-	TRBJ2-1	CASSVLEYNEQFF	TGTGCCAGCAGTGTCCTGGAATACAATGAGCAGTTCTTC
-	TRBV12-3/TRBV12-4	-	TRBJ1-2	CASSLSDGTSYGYTF	TGTGCCAGCAGTTTAAGCGACGGGACTAGCTATGGCTACACCTTC
-	TRBV20-1	-	TRBJ1-1	CSARDTLPQGATSLFDVMNTEAFF	TGCAGTGCTAGAGATACCTTGCCACAGGGAGCGACCAGTTTATTCGACGTCATGAACACTGAAGCTTTCTTT
many	TRBV7-9	-	TRBJ1-1	CASSLSLRIADEAFF	TGTGCCAGCAGCTTAAGTCTACGGATTGCTGATGAAGCTTTCTTT